The clone carrying this T cell receptor beta chain turned up a few times. Its antigen is undetermined. These data are taken from a study of T-cell memory formation after mild COVID-19. TCRdb fed the 5' RACE reads into MiXCR, producing one record per CDR3 protein. The sample shows 470,000 or so distinct CDR3 sequences, about 20% of them seen only once. This CDR3 has 18 residues. Trimming removed 0 bases from V and 1 base from J, with 18 bases in between. Germline lookup yields CDR1 SGHVS and CDR2 FNYEAQ. Study results and caveats: Cross-reactive memory seemingly joined, as some responding clones were found in pre-infection memory.

The TCR originated in an adult woman who had mild COVID-19 (a few samples of this study predate the infection). Cell type and time point are not known. The specimen sequenced was PBMCs or a T cell subset sorted from them (not recorded which). This rearrangement joins TRBV7-6 to TRBJ1-1; D is ambiguous. The CDR3 DNA follows: TGTGCCAGCAGCTTAGCTCACTTAAAGAGGACCGAGAACACTGAAGCTTTCTTT. It yields the protein CASSLAHLKRTENTEAFF.